One sample yielded the 27 T cell receptor beta chains listed below, sequenced in a study of cytomegalovirus exposure and HLA in healthy donors (dated by TCRdb to between 2016 and 2019). To prepare the library, the immunoSEQ multiplex PCR assay was applied. For the multiplex PCR, a mixture combining 60 forward primers for TCR Vbeta segments and 13 reverse primers for TCR Jbeta segments was used. The immuneACCESS repertoire file appears here via TCRdb, limited to in-frame rearrangements. These files lack a portion of the clones; in checked studies, under half of the deficit traces to unresolved V genes, and the cause of the others is not known. The sample has under 120,000 clones on record. The top ten clones comprise roughly 0.64% of the sample. Source material: PBMCs. Receptor source: a man in his fifties or sixties in good health and CMV-seronegative.

This chain connects TRBV5-1 to TRBJ1-1; TRBD1 agrees at 9 bases. The ends lost 4 bases at V and 11 bases at J; junction bases unmatched: 9. The CDR3 is 13 residues long. CDR1 and CDR2 (germline): SGHRS, YFSETQ. The CDR3 nucleotides read TGCGCCAGCAGCACGGGACAGGGAGAGGTTGCTTTCTTT. Residues: CASSTGQGEVAFF.

V gene TRBV7-9 combines with J gene TRBJ1-2; D not resolved. V gave up 1 base and J gave up 2 bases, with 8 bases separating them. Germline V gives CDR1 SEHNR, CDR2 FQNEAQ (reference sequence). CDR3 length: 14 amino acids. CDR3 residues: CASSLVPGNYGYTF. The CDR3 DNA reads as TGTGCCAGCAGCTTAGTACCGGGGAACTATGGCTACACCTTC. The whole variable domain, filled in from reference TRBV7-9 and TRBJ1-2, reads DTGVSQNPRHKITKRGQNVTFRCDPISEHNRLYWYRQTLGQGPEFLTYFQNEAQLEKSRLLSDRFSAERPKGSFSTLEIQRTEQGDSAMYLCASSLVPGNYGYTFGSGTRLTVV.

The genes are TRBV10-3 and TRBJ1-2; weak D call: TRBD1 (5 bases). Trimming pared 6 bases from V and 2 bases from J, leaving 7 bases between. The CDR3 is 12 residues long. Germline CDR1 is ENHRY and CDR2 is SYGVKD. Here the CDR3 DNA reads TGTGCCATCAGCAGGGAAAACTATGGCTACACCTTC. Protein product: CAISRENYGYTF.

The chain combines TRBV6-5 with TRBJ2-3; 8 bases line up with TRBD2. V shed 4 bases, J shed 7 bases, and the junction held 13 bases outside the gene matches. This CDR3 is built from 16 residues. Germline lookup yields CDR1 MNHEY and CDR2 SVGAGI. The CDR3 nucleotides are TGTGCCAGCAGTTCCGGATGGGGCGGGGGGTCAAATACGCAGTATTTT. This gives the protein CASSSGWGGGSNTQYF.

The rearrangement joins TRBV9 to TRBJ2-5, with 11 bases fitting TRBD1. The V gene end was trimmed by 3 bases and the J gene end by 5 bases; junction bases not matched to a gene: 6. This CDR3 is built from 15 residues. Germline lookup yields CDR1 SGDLS and CDR2 YYNGEE. CDR3 protein: CASSDRDRGLETQYF. The CDR3 DNA reads TGTGCCAGCAGCGATCGGGACAGGGGGTTGGAGACCCAGTACTTC.

The chain joins TRBV30 to TRBJ2-5; 7 bases match TRBD2. Unmatched junction bases numbered 11, after V lost 2 bases and J lost 5 bases. CDR1 and CDR2 from the germline V gene are GTSNPN and SVGIG (reference sequence). The CDR3 is 15 amino acids. CDR3 coding DNA: TGTGCCTGGAGTCCCCTGGCGGGAGTTAGGGAGACCCAGTACTTC. Amino acids: CAWSPLAGVRETQYF. Based on the CDR3 plus reference TRBV30 and TRBJ2-5, the full variable domain is SQTIHQWPATLVQPVGSPLSLECTVEGTSNPNLYWYRQAAGRGLQLLFYSVGIGQISSEVPQNLSASRPQDRQFILSSKKLLLSDSGFYLCAWSPLAGVRETQYFGPGTRLLVL.

The chain links TRBV19 to TRBJ2-4; TRBD1 aligns across 8 bases. Losses at the gene ends were 3 bases for V and 0 bases for J; bases not matched to a gene: 1. Germline CDR1 is LNHDA and CDR2 is SQIVND (reference sequence). This CDR3 is built from 15 residues. The CDR3 sequence is CASSITGGAKNIQYF. CDR3 DNA sequence: TGTGCCAGTAGTATTACAGGGGGAGCCAAAAACATTCAGTACTTC.

The chain combines TRBV9 with TRBJ1-2; TRBD1 matches at 7 bases. Trimming at V came to 3 bases and at J to 3 bases, leaving 5 bases not matched to a gene. From germline, CDR1 is SGDLS and CDR2 YYNGEE. This CDR3 contains 14 residues. The CDR3 sequence is CASSDGDSYYGYTF. CDR3 in DNA: TGTGCCAGCAGCGATGGGGACAGCTACTATGGCTACACCTTC.

The chain is built from TRBV7-9 and TRBJ1-1; D remains ambiguous. The CDR3 consists of 16 residues. The germline gives CDR1 SEHNR, CDR2 FQNEAQ (reference sequence). Trimming left V 0 bases short and J 7 bases short, with 18 bases between. CDR3 bases: TGTGCCAGCAGCTTAGCCCGTATTTCGGCGGAGATTGAAGCTTTCTTT. Its protein is CASSLARISAEIEAFF.

The V gene is TRBV6-1, the J gene TRBJ2-1; 13 positions agree with TRBD2. The V and J ends lost 7 bases and 9 bases, in that order; junction bases with no gene match: 9. This CDR3 is built from 15 residues. The germline gives CDR1 MNHNS, CDR2 SASEGT. CDR3 in amino acids: CASTGLAGVGAEQFF. The DNA of the CDR3 is TGTGCCAGCACCGGACTAGCGGGAGTGGGCGCTGAGCAGTTCTTC.

As concerns this clone: One junction end disagrees with the germline gene, perhaps due to a read error. V is TRBV6-6 and J is TRBJ1-5; D might be TRBD1 (6 bases). Germline loops: CDR1 MNHNY, CDR2 SVGAGI (reference sequence). The CDR3 is 16 amino acids. The DNA of the CDR3 is TGTGCCAGCAGTTACGGAGGCCCTAAGGGGACAACCGTACCTCCCTTT. This sequence encodes CASSYGGPKGTTVPPF.

The chain is built from TRBV15 and TRBJ1-2, with D possibly matching TRBD1 (6 bases). The CDR3 consists of 16 residues. CDR1 is LNHNV and CDR2 is YYDKDF in the germline V gene (reference sequence). Between the trimmed V and J ends, which lost 5 bases and 0 bases, there was a span of 16 bases. The CDR3 bases are TGTGCCACCAGCCCACAGGGATACTCTTCTAACTATGGCTACACCTTC. Amino acids: CATSPQGYSSNYGYTF.

The chain links TRBV11-3 to TRBJ2-1; TRBD1 is a possible D gene (6 bases). The CDR3 contains 14 residues. V lost 3 bases and J lost 9, with 15 bases in between. Germline V gene sequence: CDR1 SGHNT, CDR2 YENEEA. DNA of the CDR3: TGTGCCAGCAGCTTTGGCAGGGGCAAGGGTGAGCAGTTCTTC. It encodes CASSFGRGKGEQFF.

This rearrangement joins TRBV2 to TRBJ2-7; maybe TRBD1 (6 bases). The V end lost 7 bases, the J end lost 1 base, and 14 bases lay between the germline ends. There are 14 residues in the CDR3. The germline gives CDR1 SNHLY, CDR2 FYNNEI. The CDR3 DNA reads as TGTGCCAGCACTCCGACAGGCCTGTCCTACGAGCAGTACTTC. Residues: CASTPTGLSYEQYF.

This sequence joins TRBV6-1 and TRBJ1-2; TRBD1 aligns across 8 bases. Germline V lookup: CDR1 MNHNS, CDR2 SASEGT. Losses at the gene ends were 1 base for V and 3 bases for J; bases not matched to a gene: 4. This CDR3 has 15 amino acids. CDR3 in amino acids: CASSEETGGDYGYTF. The CDR3, as DNA: TGTGCCAGCAGTGAAGAAACAGGGGGTGACTATGGCTACACCTTC.

The rearrangement uses TRBV5-6 and TRBJ2-5; tentative D call: TRBD2 (5 bases). The CDR3 runs to 13 residues. V lost 1 base and J lost 5, with 9 bases in between. Per germline, CDR1 SGHDT and CDR2 YYEEEE. CDR3 in DNA: TGTGCCAGCAGCTTGCCAGCGGCGGAGACCCAGTACTTC. Translating it yields CASSLPAAETQYF.

J is TRBJ2-7 and V is TRBV5-4; TRBD1 matches at 9 bases. Germline V CDR1 and CDR2: SGHNT, YYREEE (reference sequence). Germline trimming cut 4 bases from V and 6 bases from J; bases unmatched to any gene: 8. The CDR3 totals 14 residues. DNA of the CDR3: TGTGCCAGCAGCCGCCGGGACAGGGCCTCCGAGCAGTACTTC. Residues: CASSRRDRASEQYF. The variable domain in full, completed from reference TRBV5-4 and TRBJ2-7, reads ETGVTQSPTHLIKTRGQQVTLRCSSQSGHNTVSWYQQALGQGPQFIFQYYREEENGRGNFPPRFSGLQFPNYSSELNVNALELDDSALYLCASSRRDRASEQYFGPGTRLTVT.

The V call is TRBV5-1, the J call TRBJ1-1, with D unresolved. CDR1 is SGHRS and CDR2 is YFSETQ in the germline V gene. The CDR3 is 14 amino acids. The V end was cut by 4 bases, the J end by 1 base, with 11 bases between. In DNA form, the CDR3 reads TGCGCCAGCAGCCGCCTTGGGCAGAACACTGAAGCTTTCTTT. Protein: CASSRLGQNTEAFF.

V and J are TRBV29-1 and TRBJ2-1, with TRBD1 identical over 7 bases. Germline V gene lookup returns CDR1 SQVTM and CDR2 ANQGSEA. The CDR3 totals 14 residues. After removal of 3 bases from V and 2 bases from J, the junction contained 4 bases not matched to a gene. The CDR3 nucleotides read TGCAGCGTTGATGGGACAGCCACCTACAATGAGCAGTTCTTC. Amino acid sequence: CSVDGTATYNEQFF.

The V gene is TRBV2, the J gene TRBJ1-1; no firm D call. The germline V and J ends were trimmed by 7 bases and 1 base, with 16 bases remaining between them. The CDR3 is 15 residues long. Germline-derived CDR1 and CDR2 are SNHLY and FYNNEI. The chain's CDR3 is CASKYGQEENTEAFF. CDR3 in DNA: TGTGCCAGCAAATACGGGCAGGAGGAGAACACTGAAGCTTTCTTT.

The V gene is TRBV18, the J gene TRBJ2-1; tentative D call: TRBD1 (5 bases). CDR1 is KGHSH and CDR2 is LQKENI in the germline V gene. The CDR3 contains 14 residues. V was cut by 3 bases and J by 7 bases, with 13 bases left in between. The CDR3 coding sequence is TGTGCCAGCTCACCCCAGGGTATTAGAAATGAGCAGTTCTTC. Amino acids: CASSPQGIRNEQFF. Variable domain in full (rest from reference TRBV18 and TRBJ2-1): NAGVMQNPRHLVRRRGQEARLRCSPMKGHSHVYWYRQLPEEGLKFMVYLQKENIIDESGMPKERFSAEFPKEGPSILRIQQVVRGDSAAYFCASSPQGIRNEQFFGPGTRLTVL.

The J gene is TRBJ2-7, the V gene TRBV6-5; 11 positions agree with TRBD1. V was clipped by 7 bases and J by 2 bases; unmatched bases: 4. The length of the CDR3 is 14 residues. Germline assignment: CDR1 MNHEY and CDR2 SVGAGI. CDR3 coding DNA: TGTGCCAGCACTCGGGGACAGGGGGCCTACGAGCAGTACTTC. Protein product: CASTRGQGAYEQYF.

The genes are TRBV6-5 and TRBJ2-1; the D is unclear. This CDR3 has 14 residues. Trimming left V 6 bases short and J 3 bases short, with 12 bases between. Germline V gene lookup returns CDR1 MNHEY and CDR2 SVGAGI. The CDR3 sequence: CASSRRRYYNEQFF. CDR3 sequence (DNA): TGTGCCAGCAGCAGACGCAGGTACTACAATGAGCAGTTCTTC.

Turning to this clone: One end of the junction fails to match germline, which may point to a read error. The V and J genes are TRBV30 and TRBJ1-5, with D unclear. The CDR3 extends over 15 amino acids. The germline V gene encodes CDR1 GTSNPN and CDR2 SVGIG (reference sequence). The CDR3 region has the DNA TGTGCCTGGAGTGTACGGGGAGTGATGAATCCGCCCCAGCATTTT. It specifies CAWSVRGVMNPPQHF.

This chain uses TRBV19 with TRBJ2-5; the D gene is possibly TRBD2 (5 bases). This CDR3 comprises 13 residues. Germline V gene sequence: CDR1 LNHDA, CDR2 SQIVND (reference sequence). V lost 5 bases to trimming and J lost 5 bases, with 12 bases between them. CDR3 in amino acids: CASSLTRGETQYF. The CDR3 DNA is TGTGCCAGTAGTCTAACCAGAGGGGAGACCCAGTACTTC. Full variable domain (rest looked up from reference TRBV19 and TRBJ2-5): DGGITQSPKYLFRKEGQNVTLSCEQNLNHDAMYWYRQDPGQGLRLIYYSQIVNDFQKGDIAEGYSVSREKKESFPLTVTSAQKNPTAFYLCASSLTRGETQYFGPGTRLLVL.

This chain uses TRBV7-9 with TRBJ1-1; 7 bases match TRBD1. Trimming removed 5 bases from V and 3 bases from J; junction bases left unmatched: 3. Looked up from germline, CDR1 is SEHNR and CDR2 is FQNEAQ (reference sequence). This CDR3 has 13 amino acids. The CDR3 here is CASSNRGDTEAFF. The DNA of the CDR3 is TGTGCCAGCAGCAACAGGGGTGACACTGAAGCTTTCTTT. The full variable domain, completed using reference TRBV7-9 and TRBJ1-1, is DTGVSQNPRHKITKRGQNVTFRCDPISEHNRLYWYRQTLGQGPEFLTYFQNEAQLEKSRLLSDRFSAERPKGSFSTLEIQRTEQGDSAMYLCASSNRGDTEAFFGQGTRLTVV.

The V gene is TRBV5-1, the J gene TRBJ1-1; unclear D gene. The CDR3 extends over 14 amino acids. V was pared by 3 bases and J by 7 bases, with 16 bases between. Germline V gives CDR1 SGHRS, CDR2 YFSETQ. CDR3 sequence (DNA): TGCGCCAGCAGCTCCCCGAGCGGGGATAGTGAAGCTTTCTTT. This codes for CASSSPSGDSEAFF.